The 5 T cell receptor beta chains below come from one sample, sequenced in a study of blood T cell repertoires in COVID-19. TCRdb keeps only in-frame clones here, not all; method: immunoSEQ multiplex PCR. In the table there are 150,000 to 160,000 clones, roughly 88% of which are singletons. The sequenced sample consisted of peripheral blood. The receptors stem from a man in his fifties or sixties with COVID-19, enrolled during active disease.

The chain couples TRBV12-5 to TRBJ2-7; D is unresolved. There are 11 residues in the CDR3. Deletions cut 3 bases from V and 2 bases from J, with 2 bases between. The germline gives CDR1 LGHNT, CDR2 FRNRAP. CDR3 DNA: TGTGCTAGTGGTTTTACCTACGAGCAGTACTTC. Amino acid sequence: CASGFTYEQYF.

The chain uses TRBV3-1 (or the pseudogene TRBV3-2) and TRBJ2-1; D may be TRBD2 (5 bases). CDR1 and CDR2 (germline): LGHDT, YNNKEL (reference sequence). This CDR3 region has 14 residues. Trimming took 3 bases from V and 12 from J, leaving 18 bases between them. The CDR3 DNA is TGTGCCAGCAGCCACACTAGTAGCGCGTTTGGGCAGTTCTTC. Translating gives CASSHTSSAFGQFF.

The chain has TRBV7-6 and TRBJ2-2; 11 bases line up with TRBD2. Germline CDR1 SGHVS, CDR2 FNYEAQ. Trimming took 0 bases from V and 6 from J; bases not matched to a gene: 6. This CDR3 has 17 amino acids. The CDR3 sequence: CASSLARTSGSSGELFF. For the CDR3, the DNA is TGTGCCAGCAGCTTAGCGAGAACTAGCGGGAGCTCCGGGGAGCTGTTTTTT.

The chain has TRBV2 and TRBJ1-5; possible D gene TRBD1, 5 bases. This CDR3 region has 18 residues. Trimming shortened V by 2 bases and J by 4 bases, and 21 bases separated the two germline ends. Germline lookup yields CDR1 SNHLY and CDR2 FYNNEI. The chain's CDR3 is CASSEFGGRGSINQPQHF. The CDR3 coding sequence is TGTGCCAGCAGTGAATTTGGCGGACGGGGGTCAATTAATCAGCCCCAGCATTTT.

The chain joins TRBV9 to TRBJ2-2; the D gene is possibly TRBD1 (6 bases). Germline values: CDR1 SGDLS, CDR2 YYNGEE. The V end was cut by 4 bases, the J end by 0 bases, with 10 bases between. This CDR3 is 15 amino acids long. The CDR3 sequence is CASSPQGSNTGELFF. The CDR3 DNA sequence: TGTGCCAGCAGCCCCCAGGGGTCGAACACCGGGGAGCTGTTTTTT. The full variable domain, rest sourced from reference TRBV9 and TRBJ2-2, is DSGVTQTPKHLITATGQRVTLRCSPRSGDLSVYWYQQSLDQGLQFLIQYYNGEERAKGNILERFSAQQFPDLHSELNLSSLELGDSALYFCASSPQGSNTGELFFGEGSRLTVL.